Presented here are 30 T cell receptor beta chains from one specimen sequenced in a study of T cell responses to AZD1222 COVID-19 vaccine (dated by TCRdb to the early 2020s). The sample's time point, from its label and the paper: about 28 days (+/-7) after the second vaccine dose. The library was obtained by the immunoSEQ multiplex PCR assay. The table comes from immuneACCESS by way of TCRdb, which keeps in-frame sequences with V and J called. Part of the clones is missing from these tables; in studies checked, under half for an unresolved V gene and the rest for unknown reasons. The sample table lists 30,000 to 40,000 clones, around 78% of them with a count of one. The top ten hold approximately 4.8% of the sample. Material: peripheral blood, obtained 28 days after the second AZD1222 dose. Receptors originate from an adult who received the AZD1222 COVID-19 vaccine.

The chain joins TRBV10-3 to TRBJ2-7, with TRBD1 identical over 8 bases. The CDR3 is 14 amino acids. CDR1 is ENHRY, CDR2 SYGVKD, per germline. V shed 6 bases and J 0 bases; nucleotides not matched to a gene: 4. DNA for the CDR3: TGTGCCATCAGAATGGACAGGGCCTCCTACGAGCAGTACGTC. Protein sequence: CAIRMDRASYEQYV.

The chain links TRBV7-9 to TRBJ2-1; 8 bases are a match to TRBD2. The CDR3 runs 16 residues. Germline lookup yields CDR1 SEHNR and CDR2 FQNEAQ (reference sequence). The J segment lost 4 bases and the V segment lost 3 bases, leaving 8 bases of the junction unmatched. CDR3 coding DNA: TGTGCCAGCAGCTTTCAAGCGGGAGTGGGGTACAATGAGCAGTTCTTC. Translated, it gives CASSFQAGVGYNEQFF.

V usage is TRBV10-3 and J usage is TRBJ1-1, with D maybe TRBD1 (6 bases). Germline values: CDR1 ENHRY, CDR2 SYGVKD. V was shortened by 11 bases and J by 3 bases, with 13 bases between the two germline ends. CDR3 size: 12 residues. CDR3 residues: CAPGGGHTEAFF. The CDR3 DNA is TGTGCCCCAGGAGGGGGACACACTGAAGCTTTCTTT.

The chain is built from TRBV18 and TRBJ1-6, with no clear D. Germline CDR1 reads KGHSH; CDR2 reads LQKENI. The CDR3 is 15 amino acids. V dropped 3 bases and J dropped 9 bases, with 15 bases sitting between them. CDR3 loop: CASSPDGTVGSPLHF. As DNA, the CDR3 is TGTGCCAGCTCACCCGACGGAACAGTGGGTTCACCCCTCCACTTT.

A single count supports this clone. The rearrangement links TRBV5-6 to TRBJ1-2, with D perhaps TRBD1 (5 bases). V shed 0 bases and J shed 2 bases, with 14 bases lying between them. The CDR3 contains 16 residues. Germline CDR1 SGHDT, CDR2 YYEEEE. The CDR3 DNA reads as TGTGCCAGCAGCTTGGTGGGGCGCCAGGTCAACTATGGCTACACCTTC. It encodes CASSLVGRQVNYGYTF.

This clone turned up a few times. The CDR3 protein is CSVETGMNTEAFF. Here the CDR3 DNA reads TGCAGCGTTGAAACTGGGATGAACACTGAAGCTTTCTTT. This sequence joins TRBV29-1 and TRBJ1-1; D is undetermined. CDR1 is SQVTM and CDR2 is ANQGSEA in the germline V gene. The CDR3 runs to 13 residues. Trimming removed 2 bases at V and 0 bases at J, with 7 bases between.

CDR3 residues: CASSVGTIRTDTQYF. The CDR3 nucleotides read TGTGCCAGCAGCGTGGGGACGATTCGTACAGATACGCAGTATTTT. V and J are TRBV9 and TRBJ2-3, with D perhaps TRBD1 or TRBD2 (5 bases each). With 2 bases removed from V and 3 bases from J, the gap between germline ends came to 13 bases. Germline V gene sequence: CDR1 SGDLS, CDR2 YYNGEE. This CDR3 has 15 residues.

The chain joins TRBV19 to TRBJ2-5, with TRBD1 as a possible D gene (6 bases). This CDR3 region has 17 residues. V lost 0 bases and J 2 bases, leaving 16 bases between the germline ends. In germline, CDR1 is LNHDA, CDR2 SQIVND (reference sequence). The DNA for the CDR3 is TGTGCCAGTAGTATAGATTCGGGCAGGGGTGGTCAAGAGACCCAGTACTTC. Encoded protein: CASSIDSGRGGQETQYF.

This rearrangement joins TRBV3-1 (or the pseudogene TRBV3-2) to TRBJ1-1; the D gene is possibly TRBD1 (5 bases). Germline CDR1 LGHDT, CDR2 YNNKEL (reference sequence). V was shortened by 4 bases and J by 2 bases, with 17 bases between the two germline ends. This CDR3 has 16 residues. The CDR3 region has the DNA TGTGCCAGCAGCCCAGGAGAGGGACGGTCAAACACTGAAGCTTTCTTT. Encoded protein: CASSPGEGRSNTEAFF.

The sample holds one count of this clone. The chain uses TRBV18 and TRBJ1-1; D remains ambiguous. CDR3 size: 14 residues. Trimming took 1 base from V and 6 from J, leaving 12 bases between them. Germline CDR1 and CDR2: KGHSH and LQKENI. CDR3 nucleotides: TGTGCCAGCTCACCACAGGTAGGGAGGGCTGAAGCTTTCTTT. Translation gives CASSPQVGRAEAFF.

This clone was found once. This chain joins TRBV29-1 and TRBJ2-7, with 7 bases fitting TRBD1. The germline CDR1 and CDR2 sequences are SQVTM and ANQGSEA. V was clipped by 6 bases and J by 7 bases; unmatched bases: 12. The length of the CDR3 is 13 residues. The DNA for the CDR3 is TGCAGCGTAAGCCGACAGGGCCTCCTGGAGCAGTACTTC. This codes for CSVSRQGLLEQYF.

V usage is TRBV5-8 and J usage is TRBJ1-2; weak D call: TRBD1 (6 bases). The CDR3 consists of 13 residues. CDR1 and CDR2 (germline): SGHTS, YDEGEE. The V end lost 1 base, the J end lost 6 bases, and 10 bases lay between the germline ends. The DNA for the CDR3 is TGTGCCAGCAGCTTGACGGCAGGGGATGGCTACACCTTC. Residues: CASSLTAGDGYTF.

V is TRBV12-3 or TRBV12-4 and J is TRBJ1-5; maybe TRBD1 (6 bases). This CDR3 is built from 13 residues. V dropped 7 bases and J dropped 4 bases, with 11 bases sitting between them. The CDR3 nucleotides read TGTGCCAGCACCCAAAGGGGGAATCAGCCCCAGCATTTT. This sequence encodes CASTQRGNQPQHF.

The CDR3 loop is CASSQGLAVRETQYF. DNA for the CDR3: TGTGCCAGCAGCCAGGGACTAGCGGTCCGGGAGACCCAGTACTTC. The chain combines TRBV14 with TRBJ2-5; 11 bases match TRBD2. The germline gives CDR1 SGHDN, CDR2 FVKESK. V trimming: 3 bases; J trimming: 5 bases; junction bases outside the gene matches: 5. The CDR3 spans 15 residues.

The rearrangement joins TRBV5-1 to TRBJ1-3; D is unresolved. The V end was cut by 5 bases, the J end by 4 bases, with 16 bases between. The germline V gene has CDR1 SGHRS and CDR2 YFSETQ. This CDR3 spans 15 amino acids. CDR3 protein: CASRSEGGNGNTIYF. CDR3 nucleotides: TGCGCCAGCAGATCCGAGGGAGGGAACGGAAACACCATATATTTT.

This rearrangement joins TRBV7-2 to TRBJ1-4; D gene uncertain. CDR3 length: 13 amino acids. Germline V CDR1 and CDR2: SGHTA, FQGNSA. With 1 base removed from V and 13 bases from J, the gap between germline ends came to 13 bases. The CDR3 loop is CASSLGLPDGLFF. Here the CDR3 DNA reads TGTGCCAGCAGCTTAGGTCTCCCGGACGGACTGTTTTTT.

The chain has TRBV6-1 and TRBJ2-3, with D tentatively TRBD1 (5 bases). Trimming left V 0 bases short and J 4 bases short, with 14 bases between. Per the germline V gene, CDR1 is MNHNS and CDR2 is SASEGT. This CDR3 region has 16 residues. The CDR3 DNA reads as TGTGCCAGCAGTGAAGCCCTGGGGCAGGGCTCAGATACGCAGTATTTT. This sequence encodes CASSEALGQGSDTQYF.

This sequence joins TRBV19 and TRBJ2-5; 12 nucleotides line up with TRBD2. Germline V gene sequence: CDR1 LNHDA, CDR2 SQIVND (reference sequence). The J segment lost 5 bases and the V segment lost 3 bases, leaving 1 base of the junction unmatched. The CDR3 runs to 14 residues. The CDR3 loop reads CASSIGLAGETQYF. CDR3 nucleotides: TGTGCCAGTAGTATTGGACTAGCGGGGGAGACCCAGTACTTC. The full variable domain, with the rest looked up from reference TRBV19 and TRBJ2-5, is DGGITQSPKYLFRKEGQNVTLSCEQNLNHDAMYWYRQDPGQGLRLIYYSQIVNDFQKGDIAEGYSVSREKKESFPLTVTSAQKNPTAFYLCASSIGLAGETQYFGPGTRLLVL.

The table lists this clone with a few counts. The gene calls are TRBV9 and TRBJ2-3; weak D call: TRBD2 (6 bases). Germline lookup yields CDR1 SGDLS and CDR2 YYNGEE. This CDR3 has 12 residues. Trimming shortened V by 4 bases and J by 7 bases, and 10 bases separated the two germline ends. The CDR3 nucleotides read TGTGCCAGCAGCCCTCGGGGGTATACGCAGTATTTT. The encoded protein is CASSPRGYTQYF.

A few counts support this clone. The chain carries TRBV28 and TRBJ1-1; 7 bases map to TRBD1. The CDR3 spans 14 residues. Germline V lookup: CDR1 MDHEN, CDR2 SYDVKM. J was trimmed by 5 bases and V by 2 bases; bases with no gene match: 5. CDR3 amino acids: CASSLEGAGTEAFF. As DNA, the CDR3 is TGTGCCAGCAGTTTAGAGGGGGCCGGGACTGAAGCTTTCTTT.

The rearrangement joins TRBV9 to TRBJ1-2; 7 bases fit TRBD1. This CDR3 region has 14 residues. Germline CDR1 reads SGDLS; CDR2 reads YYNGEE. V shed 4 bases and J 8 bases; nucleotides not matched to a gene: 11. The CDR3 DNA is TGTGCCAGCAGCCCACGGGAGGGGGCAGGGGGCTACACCTTC. It specifies CASSPREGAGGYTF.

The CDR3 loop is CASSLSWGPGAEGNTIYF. The CDR3 DNA reads TGTGCCAGCAGCCTTAGTTGGGGACCGGGGGCTGAAGGAAACACCATATATTTT. V usage is TRBV11-3 and J usage is TRBJ1-3, with a weak D call TRBD1 (6 bases). Trimming removed 5 bases at V and 4 bases at J, with 24 bases between. The CDR3 consists of 18 residues. Germline-derived CDR1 and CDR2 are SGHNT and YENEEA.

The gene calls are TRBV4-3 and TRBJ1-2; TRBD1 matches at 7 bases. The V gene's germline CDR1 is LGHNA and CDR2 YSLEER. Trimming cost V 3 bases and J 1 base; bases outside gene matches: 8. This CDR3 has 16 amino acids. The CDR3 here is CASSHDLNRGNYGYTF. DNA for the CDR3: TGCGCCAGCAGCCACGACCTTAACAGGGGTAACTATGGCTACACCTTC.

The chain has TRBV6-1 and TRBJ1-6; the match to TRBD1 covers 7 bases. V dropped 2 bases and J dropped 7; count of bases not matched to a gene: 2. This CDR3 contains 14 residues. Per germline, CDR1 MNHNS and CDR2 SASEGT. The CDR3 DNA is TGTGCCAGCAGTGAAACAGGGGAAAATTCACCCCTCCACTTT. Its translation is CASSETGENSPLHF.

The chain carries TRBV7-2 and TRBJ1-2; 11 bases map to TRBD1. Germline V gives CDR1 SGHTA, CDR2 FQGNSA. The CDR3 length is 16 residues. J lost 7 bases, V lost 5 bases, and 12 bases had no gene match. The CDR3 is CASSPGGTGGRVGYTF. The CDR3 DNA sequence: TGTGCCAGCAGCCCAGGGGGGACAGGGGGTAGGGTTGGCTACACCTTC.

This sequence joins TRBV27 and TRBJ1-6; 7 nucleotides match TRBD1. The V and J ends lost 6 bases and 4 bases, in that order; junction bases with no gene match: 3. There are 14 residues in the CDR3. Germline V gene lookup returns CDR1 MNHEY and CDR2 SMNVEV (reference sequence). The CDR3 DNA reads TGTGCCAGCAGGGGGACAGTATATAATTCACCCCTCCACTTT. It translates to CASRGTVYNSPLHF.

The V call is TRBV25-1, the J call TRBJ2-2; D could derive from TRBD1 or TRBD2 (5 bases each). The CDR3 length is 15 residues. The germline gives CDR1 MGHDK, CDR2 SYGVNS. Trimming took off 6 bases at V and 0 bases at J, with 11 bases between the two ends. In DNA, the CDR3 is TGTGCCAGCAGGGCAGGGACCGCGAACACCGGGGAGCTGTTTTTT. It specifies CASRAGTANTGELFF.

V usage is TRBV6-5 and J usage is TRBJ1-1; 8 bases agree with TRBD1. CDR3 length equals 15 residues. Germline V gene lookup returns CDR1 MNHEY and CDR2 SVGAGI. After removal of 5 bases from V and 4 bases from J, the junction contained 9 bases not matched to a gene. In DNA, the CDR3 is TGTGCCAGCAGTAAAAACCCAGGGGGCGGCACTGAAGCTTTCTTT. Residues: CASSKNPGGGTEAFF.

This clone appeared a few times. The chain links TRBV6-5 to TRBJ2-7; perhaps TRBD1 as D (5 bases). The germline V and J ends were trimmed by 6 bases and 2 bases, with 14 bases remaining between them. Germline V gives CDR1 MNHEY, CDR2 SVGAGI. The CDR3 has 14 residues. The CDR3 spells CASRSLGATYEQYF. The CDR3 DNA reads as TGTGCCAGCAGATCCTTAGGGGCGACCTACGAGCAGTACTTC.

This clone was seen a few times. The V and J genes are TRBV11-2 and TRBJ1-3; D call uncertain. Looked up from germline, CDR1 is SGHAT and CDR2 is FQNNGV. The V end was cut by 0 bases, the J end by 9 bases, with 12 bases between. The CDR3 is 14 amino acids. The CDR3 here is CASSLDPPAFTIYF. Written as DNA, the CDR3 is TGTGCCAGCAGCTTAGATCCTCCCGCGTTCACCATATATTTT.